This TCR beta chain stems from a study of Ad26.COV2.S vaccination and SARS-CoV-2 variants. This CDR3 contains 12 residues. V lost 5 bases and J lost 2, with 7 bases in between. CDR1 is SGDLS and CDR2 is YYNGEE in the germline V gene. Sequencing used immunoSEQ multiplex PCR; TCRdb keeps in-frame clones, though not all of them. The sample holds over 130,000 clones; approximately 90% are singletons and the top ten take approximately 5.1%. Study results and limitations: Vaccine and placebo recipients had similar non-spike TCR breadth. Considerable breadth of spike-specific CD8+ and CD4+ T cell responses has reportedly been documented following vaccination.

Turning to this clone: Its antigen is as yet unknown.

This specimen was peripheral blood, taken after recovery from COVID-19. The chain is built from TRBV9 and TRBJ1-2, with no clear D. The receptor comes from a human donor who had recovered from COVID-19. The CDR3 coding sequence is TGTGCCAGCAGGTGGCCGAACTATGGCTACACCTTC. Its translation: CASRWPNYGYTF.